A single sample is the source of the 2 T cell receptor beta chains below, sequenced in a study of cytomegalovirus exposure and HLA in healthy donors. Amplification used 60 Vbeta primers and 13 Jbeta primers. TCRdb's table, derived via immunoSEQ multiplex PCR, lists solely in-frame clones and lacks some. Of around 150,000 clones in the sample, roughly 90% were seen once. The sequencing sample was made of PBMCs. These receptors originate from a middle-aged woman in good health and CMV-seronegative.

The chain links TRBV5-4 to TRBJ2-7; 9 bases match TRBD1. The CDR3 is made up of 14 amino acids. Germline V gene sequence: CDR1 SGHNT, CDR2 YYREEE (reference sequence). V gave up 4 bases and J gave up 2 bases; unmatched junction bases: 4. The CDR3 DNA is TGTGCCAGCAGCATCGGGACAGGGACCTACGAGCAGTACTTC. This codes for CASSIGTGTYEQYF.

This chain links TRBV6-5 with TRBJ1-2; TRBD1 matches 10 bases. Unmatched junction bases numbered 4, after V lost 2 bases and J lost 4 bases. Germline-derived CDR1 and CDR2 are MNHEY and SVGAGI. The CDR3 is 15 amino acids. CDR3 DNA sequence: TGTGCCAGCAGTTACGACGGACAGGGGGTCTATGGCTACACCTTC. This sequence encodes CASSYDGQGVYGYTF.